These 27 T cell receptor beta chains originate from one sample sequenced in a study of shared clonotypes between healthy human individuals. The data were produced by immunoSEQ multiplex PCR, yet TCRdb's version contains in-frame clones alone and is incomplete. The sample yields a few million clones, approximately 95% seen once. Sequenced sample: naive CD4+ T cells from PBMCs. The subset was: CD45RA+ positively selected. The source is a young man in good health. Some clones in this sample may be carry-over from other donors' samples.

V is TRBV11-2 and J is TRBJ2-5, with no clear D. Trimming pared 5 bases from V and 7 bases from J, leaving 8 bases between. Germline CDR1 reads SGHAT; CDR2 reads FQNNGV. The CDR3 consists of 11 residues. The CDR3 loop is CASSPPGTQYF. DNA of the CDR3: TGTGCCAGCAGCCCACCGGGGACCCAGTACTTC.

The V call is TRBV5-1, the J call TRBJ2-3, with 9 bases fitting TRBD2. Germline V CDR1 and CDR2: SGHRS, YFSETQ. The CDR3 contains 12 residues. After removal of 5 bases from V and 9 bases from J, the junction contained 4 bases not matched to a gene. CDR3 region: CASRPSGETQYF. The CDR3 region has the DNA TGCGCCAGCAGGCCTAGCGGGGAAACGCAGTATTTT. Drawing the rest from reference TRBV5-1 and TRBJ2-3, the complete variable domain is KAGVTQTPRYLIKTRGQQVTLSCSPISGHRSVSWYQQTPGQGLQFLFEYFSETQRNKGNFPGRFSGRQFSNSRSEMNVSTLELGDSALYLCASRPSGETQYFGPGTRLTVL.

Here the CDR3 reads CASSPGVNSGNTIYF. In nucleotides, the CDR3 is TGTGCCAGCTCACCAGGCGTCAACTCTGGAAACACCATATATTTT. The chain uses TRBV18 and TRBJ1-3, with unresolved D. CDR1 and CDR2 from the germline V gene are KGHSH and LQKENI. This CDR3 comprises 15 residues. The ends were cut back, 2 bases at V and 0 bases at J, with 8 bases in the middle.

Turning to this clone: The identical CDR3 is also encoded by other nucleotide sequences in the sample. The genes are TRBV18 and TRBJ2-7; 10 nucleotides line up with TRBD1. Trimming removed 6 bases from V and 4 bases from J; junction bases left unmatched: 3. CDR1 and CDR2 (germline): KGHSH, LQKENI. The CDR3 length is 13 residues. The CDR3 DNA follows: TGTGCCAGCTCTCGGGGACAGGGGTACGAGCAGTACTTC. As protein: CASSRGQGYEQYF.

V gene TRBV30 combines with J gene TRBJ2-2, with D possibly being TRBD1 or TRBD2 (5 bases each). Germline V gene data show CDR1 as GTSNPN and CDR2 as SVGIG (reference sequence). V was clipped by 3 bases and J by 13 bases, with 18 bases between them. CDR3 size: 13 residues. The CDR3 loop is CAWRRDPRGSLFF. The CDR3 region has the DNA TGTGCCTGGAGGAGGGACCCGAGGGGTTCGCTGTTTTTT.

This sequence joins TRBV18 and TRBJ2-5; D not resolved. The CDR3 is 15 residues long. Germline-derived CDR1 and CDR2 are KGHSH and LQKENI. V was shortened by 2 bases and J by 1 base, with 11 bases between the two germline ends. The chain's CDR3 is CASSPYTSLQETQYF. The CDR3 region has the DNA TGTGCCAGCTCACCATATACCTCGCTCCAAGAGACCCAGTACTTC.

As to this clone: This specimen includes other DNA sequences encoding the same CDR3. The chain couples TRBV28 to TRBJ2-2; D is undetermined. CDR1 and CDR2 (germline): MDHEN, SYDVKM. V was trimmed by 2 bases and J by 5 bases, leaving 3 bases between them. The CDR3 runs to 12 residues. The CDR3 DNA sequence: TGTGCCAGCAGTTTAGCAACCGGGGAGCTGTTTTTT. Translated: CASSLATGELFF.

The chain carries TRBV7-6 and TRBJ2-7, with TRBD1 matching over 10 bases. CDR1 SGHVS and CDR2 FNYEAQ come from the germline V gene. J was trimmed by 2 bases and V by 6 bases; bases with no gene match: 10. The CDR3 has 16 amino acids. The CDR3 loop is CASSRDRGSGPYEQYF. CDR3 nucleotides: TGTGCCAGCAGTCGGGACAGGGGATCGGGGCCCTACGAGCAGTACTTC.

The gene calls are TRBV18 and TRBJ2-7, with D hard to call. The CDR3 runs 16 residues. Germline loops: CDR1 KGHSH, CDR2 LQKENI. The ends were cut back, 4 bases at V and 6 bases at J, with 22 bases in the middle. The CDR3 spells CASSQNSLAVSSEQYF. Here the CDR3 DNA reads TGTGCCAGCTCACAGAATTCCCTGGCGGTGAGCAGCGAGCAGTACTTC.

DNA of the CDR3: TGTGCCAGCAGCTTAGGGGGACGGGTAAATGAGCAGTTCTTC. Its protein product is CASSLGGRVNEQFF. The V and J genes are TRBV7-3 and TRBJ2-1; D may match TRBD1 or TRBD2 (5 bases each). Germline V CDR1 and CDR2: SGHTA, FQGTGA. The CDR3 is 14 amino acids. With 2 bases removed from V and 7 bases from J, the gap between germline ends came to 12 bases.

V usage is TRBV28 and J usage is TRBJ1-2; 10 bases map to TRBD1. Looked up from germline, CDR1 is MDHEN and CDR2 is SYDVKM. The CDR3 runs to 14 residues. The junction had 5 bases not matched to a gene; V was cut back by 6 bases and J by 4 bases. CDR3 region: CASRAGTGAYGYTF. The CDR3 DNA reads as TGTGCCAGCAGGGCCGGGACAGGGGCCTATGGCTACACCTTC.

The chain combines TRBV13 with TRBJ2-3; D may be TRBD2 (6 bases). Germline CDR1 and CDR2: PRHDT and FYEKMQ (reference sequence). The CDR3 is made up of 13 amino acids. The V end lost 5 bases, the J end lost 6 bases, and 12 bases lay between the germline ends. The CDR3 sequence: CASSLRDFDTQYF. The CDR3 DNA is TGTGCCAGCAGCCTCCGGGACTTTGATACGCAGTATTTT. The full variable domain, completed using reference TRBV13 and TRBJ2-3, is AAGVIQSPRHLIKEKRETATLKCYPIPRHDTVYWYQQGPGQDPQFLISFYEKMQSDKGSIPDRFSAQQFSDYHSELNMSSLELGDSALYFCASSLRDFDTQYFGPGTRLTVL.

V is TRBV12-5 and J is TRBJ1-1; 9 bases line up with TRBD1. The CDR3 runs 14 residues. With 1 base clipped from V and 6 bases from J, the junction kept 3 bases outside the gene matches. Germline CDR1 LGHNT, CDR2 FRNRAP. CDR3 in DNA: TGTGCTAGTGGTTTGGGAGGACAGGGGCCTGAAGCTTTCTTT. This codes for CASGLGGQGPEAFF.

The chain joins TRBV9 to TRBJ2-3; 8 positions agree with TRBD1. The germline V gene has CDR1 SGDLS and CDR2 YYNGEE. There are 14 residues in the CDR3. V was pared by 4 bases and J by 6 bases, with 7 bases of the junction left unmatched. DNA of the CDR3: TGTGCCAGCAGCCCTCAGGGGGCCTCCGATACGCAGTATTTT. Its protein is CASSPQGASDTQYF.

The chain employs TRBV5-1 and TRBJ2-4; D may be TRBD2 (5 bases). The V end was cut by 4 bases, the J end by 8 bases, with 16 bases between. This CDR3 is built from 14 residues. Germline lookup yields CDR1 SGHRS and CDR2 YFSETQ. The CDR3 DNA is TGCGCCAGCAGCCGGGCCCCGGAGGAGGACATTCAGTACTTC. Translating it yields CASSRAPEEDIQYF.

Concerning this clone: The sample holds other DNA sequences that translate to the same CDR3. This chain joins TRBV5-1 and TRBJ2-7; D tentatively reads TRBD1 or TRBD2 (6 bases each). The CDR3 runs to 15 residues. The V gene lost 0 bases and the J gene lost 2 bases, with 12 bases spanning the gap. The germline gives CDR1 SGHRS, CDR2 YFSETQ. As DNA, the CDR3 is TGCGCCAGCAGCTTGGGATCGGGGGCGACCTACGAGCAGTACTTC. This gives the protein CASSLGSGATYEQYF. Full variable domain (remainder filled in from reference TRBV5-1 and TRBJ2-7): KAGVTQTPRYLIKTRGQQVTLSCSPISGHRSVSWYQQTPGQGLQFLFEYFSETQRNKGNFPGRFSGRQFSNSRSEMNVSTLELGDSALYLCASSLGSGATYEQYFGPGTRLTVT.

In this sample, this clone turned up once. This rearrangement joins TRBV10-3 to TRBJ2-3; the match to TRBD2 covers 12 bases. After removal of 5 bases from V and 6 bases from J, the junction contained 6 bases not matched to a gene. The CDR3 spans 15 residues. CDR1 is ENHRY, CDR2 SYGVKD, per germline. The CDR3 sequence is CAISPTSGSRDTQYF. The CDR3 region has the DNA TGTGCCATCAGTCCGACTAGCGGGAGTCGGGATACGCAGTATTTT.

The rearrangement joins TRBV28 to TRBJ1-1; possible D gene TRBD1, 6 bases. Deletions cut 6 bases from V and 3 bases from J, with 11 bases between. Germline V CDR1 and CDR2: MDHEN, SYDVKM. The length of the CDR3 is 13 residues. The CDR3 region has the DNA TGTGCCAGCAGGGTACAGGGTGACACTGAAGCTTTCTTT. It yields the protein CASRVQGDTEAFF.

The chain combines TRBV27 with TRBJ2-1; D is perhaps TRBD1 or TRBD2 (6 bases each). Per the germline V gene, CDR1 is MNHEY and CDR2 is SMNVEV (reference sequence). V was clipped by 6 bases and J by 2 bases, with 11 bases between them. The CDR3 extends over 14 amino acids. In DNA, the CDR3 is TGTGCCAGCAGAGGCGGGACAACCTACAATGAGCAGTTCTTC. The encoded protein is CASRGGTTYNEQFF.

This clone occurred once. The chain couples TRBV28 to TRBJ2-2; D is uncertain. Per the germline V gene, CDR1 is MDHEN and CDR2 is SYDVKM. CDR3 length: 17 residues. V was cut by 8 bases and J by 3 bases, with 22 bases left in between. In nucleotides, the CDR3 is TGTGCCAGCTGGCCCCCCATCGGTAGGGTGGACACCGGGGAGCTGTTTTTT. It translates to CASWPPIGRVDTGELFF. Drawing the rest from reference TRBV28 and TRBJ2-2, the complete variable domain is DVKVTQSSRYLVKRTGEKVFLECVQDMDHENMFWYRQDPGLGLRLIYFSYDVKMKEKGDIPEGYSVSREKKERFSLILESASTNQTSMYLCASWPPIGRVDTGELFFGEGSRLTVL.

This clone showed up just once. This chain joins TRBV5-1 and TRBJ2-1; maybe TRBD1 (5 bases). Germline CDR1 SGHRS, CDR2 YFSETQ. The CDR3 loop spans 16 amino acids. The ends were cut back, 0 bases at V and 4 bases at J, with 14 bases in the middle. The CDR3 protein is CASSLEGLQGYNEQFF. The CDR3 region has the DNA TGCGCCAGCAGCTTGGAAGGTCTGCAGGGATACAATGAGCAGTTCTTC.

A single count supports this clone. The gene calls are TRBV29-1 and TRBJ2-7; 7 bases align to TRBD1. Per the germline V gene, CDR1 is SQVTM and CDR2 is ANQGSEA. V shed 4 bases, J shed 4 bases, and the junction held 10 bases outside the gene matches. The CDR3 has 14 residues. CDR3 in amino acids: CSVVWPGGLYEQYF. For the CDR3, the DNA is TGCAGCGTTGTCTGGCCAGGGGGTCTGTACGAGCAGTACTTC.

V and J are TRBV5-1 and TRBJ2-6; D gene ambiguous. The V end was cut by 4 bases, the J end by 2 bases, with 16 bases between. This CDR3 spans 17 amino acids. Germline loops: CDR1 SGHRS, CDR2 YFSETQ. DNA of the CDR3: TGCGCCAGCAGCCAGGACCTTCAGAACGCTGGGGCCAACGTCCTGACTTTC. Residues: CASSQDLQNAGANVLTF.

V gene TRBV5-1 combines with J gene TRBJ2-3, with 7 bases that match TRBD2. The ends lost 1 base at V and 5 bases at J; junction bases unmatched: 4. Germline V gene lookup returns CDR1 SGHRS and CDR2 YFSETQ. CDR3 length: 14 amino acids. This CDR3 reads CASSLTVAGDTQYF. In DNA, the CDR3 is TGCGCCAGCAGCTTGACGGTAGCGGGAGATACGCAGTATTTT.

The chain has TRBV18 and TRBJ1-2; D might be TRBD1 (5 bases). V lost 2 bases and J lost 0, with 13 bases in between. CDR3 size: 16 residues. Germline V CDR1 and CDR2: KGHSH, LQKENI. The CDR3 bases are TGTGCCAGCTCACCAGCCCCGGGGGTCCCTAACTATGGCTACACCTTC. It is translated as CASSPAPGVPNYGYTF.

J is TRBJ2-1 and V is TRBV7-8, with 9 nucleotides matching TRBD2. After removal of 5 bases from V and 3 bases from J, the junction contained 5 bases not matched to a gene. The length of the CDR3 is 15 residues. Germline V lookup: CDR1 SGHVS, CDR2 FQNEAQ. CDR3 amino acids: CASSHSGGNYNEQFF. CDR3 nucleotides: TGTGCCAGCAGCCATAGCGGGGGCAACTACAATGAGCAGTTCTTC.

This chain connects TRBV27 to TRBJ2-5; no clear D gene. Trimming took off 0 bases at V and 1 base at J, with 12 bases between the two ends. The CDR3 covers 16 residues. Germline CDR1 MNHEY, CDR2 SMNVEV (reference sequence). The CDR3, as DNA: TGTGCCAGCAGTTTATCGATGGCGGTCACCCAAGAGACCCAGTACTTC. Translated: CASSLSMAVTQETQYF.